One TCR beta chain is described in this entry. Its antigen is currently unknown. Per germline, CDR1 SGHRS and CDR2 YFSETQ. The CDR3 consists of 15 residues. J gave up 7 bases and V 4 bases, and 9 bases lay outside the gene matches. The record originates from a study of T cell responses to AZD1222 COVID-19 vaccine. The study's findings and limits: There were mostly white British donors and more females than males, and clonal diversity was possibly underestimated. Repertoires were sampled only after the peak T cell response. Regions left unmutated in variants are reportedly the target of nearly half of spike-specific TCRs.

The protocol was immunoSEQ multiplex PCR, while the TCRdb copy is restricted to in-frame clones and leaves out a portion. The data hold more than 95,000 clones, with around 87% observed a single time. The sequences come from peripheral blood, collected on day 0 of AZD1222 vaccination. The V call is TRBV5-1, the J call TRBJ2-3, with TRBD2 matching 10 bases. This receptor was identified in an adult in good health. This chain's CDR3 is CASSHQRGGFNTQYF. The CDR3 DNA sequence: TGCGCCAGCAGCCACCAGCGGGGGGGCTTCAATACGCAGTATTTT.